This note documents a single T cell receptor (beta chain) sequence. The antigen is unknown. Germline CDR1 is SQVTM and CDR2 is ANQGSEA. V was trimmed by 5 bases and J by 11 bases, leaving 18 bases between them. The CDR3 extends over 12 amino acids. Unique molecular identifiers were added to individual cDNA molecules. MiXCR, applied by TCRdb to the 5' RACE reads, yields one record per CDR3 protein. The sample yields more than 20,000 distinct CDR3 sequences, 4% to 5% seen once. This sample is part of a study of early T cells in non-severe SARS-CoV-2 infection. Study as a whole: Sequencing targeted bulk RNA from unsorted whole blood, leaving chains unpaired. Study conclusions and caveats: Sequences matched to VDJdb favored anti-spike CD8 responses, while private and CD4 specificities were missed.

The receptor was isolated from an adult who was a healthcare worker with PCR-confirmed SARS-CoV-2 infection or an uninfected control (not recorded which). The chain employs TRBV29-1 and TRBJ1-1; tentative D call: TRBD1 (5 bases). Sequenced material: whole blood. The CDR3 nucleotides read TGCAGCGTTCCGCTAGTGGGGGATAGGGCTTTCTTT. Its translation: CSVPLVGDRAFF.